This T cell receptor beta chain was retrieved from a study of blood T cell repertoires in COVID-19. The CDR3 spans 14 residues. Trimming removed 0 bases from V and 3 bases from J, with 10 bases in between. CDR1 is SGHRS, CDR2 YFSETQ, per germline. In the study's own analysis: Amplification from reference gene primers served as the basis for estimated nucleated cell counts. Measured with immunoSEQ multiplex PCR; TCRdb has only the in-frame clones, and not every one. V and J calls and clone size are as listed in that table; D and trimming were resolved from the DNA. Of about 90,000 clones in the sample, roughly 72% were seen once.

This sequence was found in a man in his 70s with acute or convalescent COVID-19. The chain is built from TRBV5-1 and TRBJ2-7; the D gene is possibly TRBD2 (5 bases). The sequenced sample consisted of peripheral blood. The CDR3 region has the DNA TGCGCCAGCAGCTTGGGACGTGAGGGCTACGAGCAGTACTTC. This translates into CASSLGREGYEQYF. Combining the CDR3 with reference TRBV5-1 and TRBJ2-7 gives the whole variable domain KAGVTQTPRYLIKTRGQQVTLSCSPISGHRSVSWYQQTPGQGLQFLFEYFSETQRNKGNFPGRFSGRQFSNSRSEMNVSTLELGDSALYLCASSLGREGYEQYFGPGTRLTVT.